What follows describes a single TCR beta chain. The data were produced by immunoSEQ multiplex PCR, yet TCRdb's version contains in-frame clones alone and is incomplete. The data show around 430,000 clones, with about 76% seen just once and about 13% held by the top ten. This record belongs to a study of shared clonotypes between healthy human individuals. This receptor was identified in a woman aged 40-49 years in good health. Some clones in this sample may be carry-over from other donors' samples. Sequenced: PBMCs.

The CDR3 sequence: CASSLQGAMNTEAFF. DNA for the CDR3: TGTGCCAGCAGCTTACAGGGAGCCATGAACACTGAAGCTTTCTTT. The chain couples TRBV7-9 to TRBJ1-1, with D perhaps TRBD1 (5 bases). Germline assignment: CDR1 SEHNR and CDR2 FQNEAQ (reference sequence). The CDR3 spans 15 residues. The V and J ends lost 2 bases and 0 bases respectively, with 10 bases between them.